The source of this T cell receptor beta chain is a study of Graves' ophthalmopathy and Graves' hyperthyroidism. Trimming took 3 bases from V and 3 from J, leaving 11 bases between them. The CDR3 loop spans 14 amino acids. Germline CDR1 ENHRY, CDR2 SYGVKD. A word on this clonotype: This clone may be a read error of a much larger clone one base away.

Amplified material comprised TCR beta CDR3 regions derived from RNA transcripts. The library came from an HTBI-primed first-round RT-PCR and a second-round multiplex PCR. Using its own MiXCR run on the multiplex PCR reads, TCRdb lists one record per CDR3 protein. The sample contains over a million distinct CDR3 sequences, about 35% of which appear only once. This sequence originates from an adult man with Graves' hyperthyroidism. Sequencing used peripheral blood or thyroid tissue (not recorded which). This chain links TRBV10-3 with TRBJ1-1; D gene unclear. DNA of the CDR3: TGTGCCATCAGTGATGTCATCGGGGACACTGAAGCTTTCTTT. This encodes CAISDVIGDTEAFF.